This T cell receptor beta chain was sequenced in a study of radiotherapy plus CTLA-4 blockade in lung cancer. Libraries were prepared by immunoSEQ multiplex PCR; TCRdb keeps only in-frame clonotypes and omits some of them. The sample contains tens of thousands of clones, around 79% of which appear only once. The sample consisted of peripheral blood, taken from a patient treated with radiotherapy plus ipilimumab. This receptor was identified in a human donor with non-small cell lung cancer whose response to radiotherapy plus ipilimumab could not be evaluated.

Here the CDR3 reads CARGSGGTCNQPQHF. DNA for the CDR3: TGTGCCAGGGGCTCGGGGGGAACATGCAATCAGCCCCAGCATTTT. The chain couples TRBV19 to TRBJ1-5, with a tentative D call TRBD1 (5 bases). The germline V gene encodes CDR1 LNHDA and CDR2 SQIVND (reference sequence). The CDR3 has 15 amino acids. Trimming removed 9 bases from V and 2 bases from J, with 17 bases in between.